The clone carrying this TCR beta chain has a handful of counts. Library preparation (for TCRbeta) was performed with unique molecular identifiers. TCRdb reprocessed the PCR reads via MiXCR and lists one record per CDR3 protein. The top ten hold under 1.2% of the sample, which has some 600,000 distinct CDR3 sequences, 16% seen once. The data stem from a study of T-cell reconstitution after alpha-beta-depleted transplantation in children. This CDR3 is 16 amino acids long. The ends lost 3 bases at V and 7 bases at J; junction bases unmatched: 9. Germline V CDR1 and CDR2: SGHTA, FQGNSA. The sample here was PBMCs from the stem cell graft donor, taken from the stem cell graft. This sequence joins TRBV7-2 and TRBJ2-1, with 10 nucleotides matching TRBD2. The receptor comes from a human donor who donated a stem cell graft to a child with acute myeloid leukemia. CDR3 amino acids: CASSFRAGGFVNEQFF. CDR3 nucleotide sequence: TGTGCCAGCAGCTTTCGAGCGGGGGGGTTTGTGAATGAGCAGTTCTTC.